These T cell receptor beta chains were read from a single sample in a study of blood T cell repertoires in COVID-19. Produced via immunoSEQ multiplex PCR; TCRdb's table is partial and in-frame only. The sample has 100,000 to 150,000 clones, 70% to 90% seen once. Input material: peripheral blood. The receptor source for this set is a man aged 50 to 59 with acute or convalescent COVID-19. Each CDR3 is given with its conserved first and last residue. The order of the fields is J gene, clone size, D gene, V gene, CDR3 protein, CDR3 DNA. A D gene is named only where the DNA matches it firmly. Clone sizes are given selectively: once, few, many, or a class where the clone is expanded.

TRBJ2-7	few	.	TRBV4-1	CASSQDLPYYEQYF	TGCGCCAGCAGCCAAGATCTCCCCTATTACGAGCAGTACTTC
TRBJ1-1	.	.	TRBV7-9	CASSLDSRSNTEAFF	TGTGCCAGCAGCTTAGATAGTCGGAGCAACACTGAAGCTTTCTTT
TRBJ1-1	.	.	TRBV12-3/TRBV12-4	CASSHREGTEAFF	TGTGCCAGCAGTCACAGGGAAGGGACTGAAGCTTTCTTT
TRBJ1-4	.	TRBD1	TRBV6-5	CASEDRVGEKLFF	TGTGCCAGCGAGGACAGGGTGGGTGAAAAACTGTTTTTT
TRBJ1-4	.	.	TRBV5-5	CASSLFPFNEKLFF	TGTGCCAGCAGCTTGTTCCCGTTTAATGAAAAACTGTTTTTT
TRBJ1-5	.	TRBD1	TRBV19	CASKGAGQPQHF	TGTGCCAGTAAGGGGGCTGGTCAGCCCCAGCATTTT
TRBJ2-7	.	.	TRBV2	CASSSSGVRAYEQYF	TGTGCCAGCAGTTCCTCAGGGGTCCGAGCCTACGAGCAGTACTTC
TRBJ1-6	.	TRBD1	TRBV3-1/TRBV3-2	CASRQQGHNSPLHF	TGTGCCAGCAGACAACAGGGGCATAATTCACCCCTCCACTTT
TRBJ1-1	.	.	TRBV5-1	CASSFRLPGLGTEAFF	TGCGCCAGCAGCTTCCGATTACCAGGACTTGGGACTGAAGCTTTCTTT
TRBJ1-4	.	.	TRBV4-1	CASSQGGGRRVYEKLFF	TGCGCCAGCAGCCAAGGAGGAGGCAGAAGGGTGTACGAAAAACTGTTTTTT
TRBJ1-1	.	TRBD1	TRBV3-1/TRBV3-2	CASSSLWGQGVKF	TGTGCCAGCAGCTCCCTTTGGGGACAGGGGGTGAAGTTT
TRBJ2-7	.	.	TRBV9	CASSVTGGSSYEQYF	TGTGCCAGCAGCGTAACGGGGGGCTCCTCCTACGAGCAGTACTTC
TRBJ1-2	.	.	TRBV7-9	CASSSNQNRAIGGYTF	TGTGCCAGCAGCTCCAACCAGAACAGGGCAATCGGTGGCTACACCTTC
TRBJ2-2	.	TRBD2	TRBV2	CASNEREGPGELFF	TGTGCCAGCAACGAGCGGGAGGGGCCCGGGGAGCTGTTTTTT
TRBJ2-3	.	TRBD2	TRBV18	CASSPFSGRKREVTQYF	TGTGCCAGCTCACCCTTCAGCGGGAGGAAGAGAGAGGTTACGCAGTATTTT
TRBJ2-7	.	TRBD1	TRBV7-2	CASSLVGGQGVVPYEQYF	TGTGCCAGCAGCTTAGTAGGGGGACAGGGAGTAGTTCCCTACGAGCAGTACTTC
TRBJ1-1	.	.	TRBV19	CASSIQGSTEAFF	TGTGCCAGTAGTATTCAGGGATCCACTGAAGCTTTCTTT
TRBJ2-1	.	TRBD2	TRBV6-2/TRBV6-3	CASSTSGRLNEQFF	TGTGCCAGCAGTACTAGCGGGAGACTCAATGAGCAGTTCTTC
TRBJ2-5	.	.	TRBV24-1	CATRHPSQETQYF	TGTGCCACCAGACACCCTTCCCAAGAGACCCAGTACTTC
TRBJ1-2	.	TRBD1	TRBV27	CASSLQGAGGGYTF	TGTGCCAGCAGTTTGCAGGGGGCAGGGGGAGGCTACACCTTC
TRBJ1-1	.	.	TRBV10-3	CAISRTENTEAFF	TGTGCCATCAGTAGGACAGAGAACACTGAAGCTTTCTTT
TRBJ1-4	.	TRBD1	TRBV5-1	CASSLGATGEEKLFF	TGCGCCAGCAGCTTGGGTGCGACAGGGGAAGAAAAACTGTTTTTT
TRBJ1-2	.	.	TRBV6-6	CASSPLSGADGYTF	TGTGCCAGCAGTCCCCTGTCTGGAGCGGATGGCTACACCTTC
TRBJ2-7	few	TRBD1	TRBV5-1	CASSSTSGTGNYYEQYF	TGCGCCAGCAGCTCAACCTCCGGGACAGGGAATTATTACGAGCAGTACTTC
TRBJ1-2	.	.	TRBV4-1	CASSQVGANYGYTF	TGCGCCAGCAGCCAAGTAGGGGCCAACTATGGCTACACCTTC
TRBJ2-3	.	.	TRBV11-2	CASNHRGTDTQYF	TGTGCCAGCAACCACCGAGGCACAGATACGCAGTATTTT
TRBJ1-5	.	.	TRBV28	CASTLGGTNQPQHF	TGTGCCAGCACCCTGGGGGGGACCAATCAGCCCCAGCATTTT
TRBJ1-1	.	.	TRBV30	CAWSTRAGDRAFF	TGTGCCTGGAGTACACGGGCAGGGGATCGAGCTTTCTTT
TRBJ1-5	.	.	TRBV5-1	CASSLEGSHQPQHF	TGCGCCAGCAGCTTGGAAGGGAGCCATCAGCCCCAGCATTTT
TRBJ2-7	.	TRBD2	TRBV6-6	CASSSLRGSSYEQYF	TGTGCCAGCAGTTCCCTCCGCGGGAGCTCCTACGAGCAGTACTTC
TRBJ2-2	.	.	TRBV7-3	CASSFRGGNTGELFF	TGTGCCAGCAGCTTTCGAGGGGGAAACACCGGGGAGCTGTTTTTT
TRBJ1-5	.	.	TRBV19	CASRPELVNQPQHF	TGTGCCAGTAGGCCCGAGTTAGTCAATCAGCCCCAGCATTTT
TRBJ1-1	.	TRBD1	TRBV6-5	CASSYGSTGETEAFF	TGTGCCAGCAGTTACGGGTCCACAGGGGAGACTGAAGCTTTCTTT
TRBJ1-2	.	.	TRBV11-2	CASSYTGPSRGYTF	TGTGCCAGCAGCTACACAGGGCCTTCTCGGGGCTACACCTTC
TRBJ2-2	few	.	TRBV5-4	CASSPPGTGELFF	TGTGCCAGCAGCCCCCCGGGAACCGGGGAGCTGTTTTTT
TRBJ1-3	.	.	TRBV7-6	CASSLAGVSGNTIYF	TGTGCCAGCAGCTTAGCCGGGGTTTCTGGAAACACCATATATTTT
TRBJ2-1	.	TRBD1	TRBV5-1	CASSSPRGQIYNEQFF	TGCGCCAGCAGCTCCCCCAGGGGACAGATCTACAATGAGCAGTTCTTC
TRBJ1-5	.	TRBD1	TRBV4-2	CASSQDWGTGEPQHF	TGTGCCAGCAGCCAAGATTGGGGGACAGGGGAGCCCCAGCATTTT
TRBJ1-4	.	TRBD1	TRBV28	CASSGPRGENEKLFF	TGTGCCAGCAGTGGCCCCAGGGGGGAGAATGAAAAACTGTTTTTT
TRBJ1-5	.	.	TRBV5-1	CASSLEGNFNQPQHF	TGCGCCAGCAGCTTGGAGGGGAATTTCAATCAGCCCCAGCATTTT
TRBJ1-1	.	TRBD1	TRBV6-5	CASKRGQGAEAFF	TGTGCCAGCAAAAGGGGACAGGGGGCTGAAGCTTTCTTT
TRBJ2-5	.	TRBD1	TRBV7-7	CASSPHDRGETQYF	TGTGCTAGCAGCCCCCACGACAGGGGTGAGACCCAGTACTTC
TRBJ1-6	.	TRBD1	TRBV2	CASRGTGILPLHF	TGTGCCAGCAGAGGGACAGGGATTTTACCCCTCCACTTT
TRBJ1-2	few	TRBD1	TRBV19	CASSAGQGARGYTF	TGTGCCAGTAGTGCTGGACAGGGGGCGCGTGGCTACACCTTC
TRBJ1-2	.	TRBD1	TRBV9	CASSPRTGSGWGYGYTF	TGTGCCAGCAGCCCCCGGACAGGCTCCGGGTGGGGCTATGGCTACACCTTC
TRBJ1-2	.	.	TRBV9	CASSPRSSGNYGYTF	TGTGCCAGCAGCCCCCGAAGCTCAGGTAACTATGGCTACACCTTC
TRBJ2-1	.	TRBD2	TRBV4-2	CASSQDGAIGGVFNEQFF	TGTGCCAGCAGCCAAGATGGGGCCATCGGGGGGGTGTTCAATGAGCAGTTCTTC
TRBJ1-6	.	.	TRBV18	CASSPGRLGSPLHF	TGTGCCAGCTCCCCGGGGAGATTGGGATCACCCCTCCACTTT
TRBJ1-5	.	.	TRBV18	CASSPGPNPTRGQPQHF	TGTGCCAGCTCACCAGGACCGAACCCTACTCGGGGACAGCCCCAGCATTTT
TRBJ2-2	.	TRBD2	TRBV28	CASSPVAGGITGELFF	TGTGCCAGCAGTCCCGTGGCGGGAGGAATCACCGGGGAGCTGTTTTTT
TRBJ2-1	.	.	TRBV27	CASSPSGSRTAGEEQFF	TGTGCCAGCAGTCCTTCCGGTTCCCGGACAGCCGGGGAAGAGCAGTTCTTC